Listed below are T cell receptor beta chains from one sample, sequenced in a study of radiotherapy plus CTLA-4 blockade in lung cancer. The repertoire was sequenced with immunoSEQ multiplex PCR; TCRdb's copy has only in-frame clones and lacks some. The repertoire includes roughly 15,000 clones, roughly two thirds of them detected once, and roughly 53% sits in the top ten. This sample comprised peripheral blood, obtained from a patient treated with radiotherapy plus ipilimumab. These receptor sequences come from a human donor with non-small cell lung cancer whose response to radiotherapy plus ipilimumab could not be evaluated. CDR3s include the opening cysteine and the closing phenylalanine or tryptophan. Fields, in order: D gene, clone size, J gene, V gene, CDR3 DNA, CDR3 protein. D genes are given only for firm matches. Clone size appears in some rows only: once, few, many, or a class for an expanded clone.

TRBD1 . TRBJ1-2 TRBV27 TGTGCCAGCAGGACAGGGTCTGGGGGCTACACCTTC CASRTGSGGYTF
TRBD1 . TRBJ1-6 TRBV28 TGTGCCAGCAGTTTCCTCGGGACAGGGGACCCCTATAATTCACCCCTCCACTTT CASSFLGTGDPYNSPLHF
TRBD2 . TRBJ2-5 TRBV5-8 TGTGCCAGCAGCTTGGGGGCGGGACTAGCGGGAGAGACCCAGTACTTC CASSLGAGLAGETQYF
TRBD2 . TRBJ2-5 TRBV29-1 TGCAGCGTTGTGCGGGGGGGAGAGACCCAGTACTTC CSVVRGGETQYF
TRBD1 . TRBJ2-1 TRBV4-3 TGCGCCAGCAGCCAAGATTTGGGACAGCCTATCAATGAGCAGTTCTTC CASSQDLGQPINEQFF
TRBD1 . TRBJ2-1 TRBV30 TGTGCCTGGAGTGTAGACTCGGCAGGGGGCAGTGAGCAGTTCTTC CAWSVDSAGGSEQFF
TRBD2 . TRBJ2-2 TRBV7-9 TGTGCCAGCAGCTCACTAGCGGGGGGGAGCACCGGGGAGCTGTTTTTT CASSSLAGGSTGELFF
TRBD2 . TRBJ2-2 TRBV30 TGTGCCTGGAGACGTACTAGCGGGGGGGCCGGGGAGCTGTTTTTT CAWRRTSGGAGELFF
TRBD2 . TRBJ2-1 TRBV18 TGTGCCAGCTCACCACCCAGCGGGGGGCCCTACAATGAGCAGTTCTTC CASSPPSGGPYNEQFF
. . TRBJ1-2 TRBV28 TGTGCCATCTCAATGGGCAGTAATGGCTACACCTTC CAISMGSNGYTF
. . TRBJ1-1 TRBV5-1 TGCGCCAGCAGCTTGGAGCCGAGTATGAACACTGAAGCTTTCTTT CASSLEPSMNTEAFF
TRBD2 . TRBJ2-7 TRBV6-6 TGTGCCAGCAGTTTACCGGGACTATCCTACGAGCAGTACTTC CASSLPGLSYEQYF
TRBD2 . TRBJ2-3 TRBV5-1 TGCGCCAGCAGCTGGACTAGCGGGGGGGCAGATACGCAGTATTTT CASSWTSGGADTQYF
. . TRBJ2-1 TRBV5-1 TGCGCCAGCAGCTTGGCCAGGCTCGGCAATGAGCAGTTCTTC CASSLARLGNEQFF
. . TRBJ2-2 TRBV7-7 TGTGCTAGCAGCCCCACCCTGGACTGGAACACCGGGGAGCTGTTTTTT CASSPTLDWNTGELFF
TRBD1 . TRBJ2-1 TRBV5-6 TGTGCCAGCAGCTTGGGACAGGGGTTCTCCTACAATGAGCAGTTCTTC CASSLGQGFSYNEQFF
TRBD1 . TRBJ2-3 TRBV7-9 TGTGCCAGCAGCTCAACCTCTTACCGGGACAGGGTCACAGATACGCAGTATTTT CASSSTSYRDRVTDTQYF
TRBD1 . TRBJ1-5 TRBV19 TGTGCCAGTAGTATAGAAGGGACAGGGGGCTACAATCAGCCCCAGCATTTT CASSIEGTGGYNQPQHF
. . TRBJ1-1 TRBV19 TGTGCCAGTAGCGGACTCAGGAACACTGAAGCTTTCTTT CASSGLRNTEAFF
TRBD1 . TRBJ2-1 TRBV5-1 TGCGCCAGCAGCTTGGTCCCAGGGGGCGCCTACAATGAGCAGTTCTTC CASSLVPGGAYNEQFF
. . TRBJ1-1 TRBV6-1 TGTGCCAGCAGTGCCGACGGGCAGGGCACTGAAGCTTTCTTT CASSADGQGTEAFF
. . TRBJ1-2 TRBV6-5 TGTGCCAGTTCGGGGGGCTCCCTCTATGGCTACACCTTC CASSGGSLYGYTF
. . TRBJ2-1 TRBV29-1 TGCAGCACTGAGGGCAGGTACAATGAGCAGTTCTTC CSTEGRYNEQFF
TRBD2 medium-sized TRBJ2-5 TRBV5-5 TGTGCCAGCAGCCCTAGACTAGCGGGGGGAGGAGAGACCCAGTACTTC CASSPRLAGGGETQYF
. once TRBJ1-3 TRBV2 TGTGCCAGCAGAATGGACGGGATGAGCTCTGGAAACACCATATATTTT CASRMDGMSSGNTIYF
TRBD1 . TRBJ1-6 TRBV19 TGTGCCAGTTGTGACAGGGTGAATTCACCCCTCCACTTT CASCDRVNSPLHF
. . TRBJ2-7 TRBV30 TGTGCCTGGAGCGAAGGACAGATTGACGCCTACGAGCAGTACTTC CAWSEGQIDAYEQYF
TRBD1 . TRBJ1-1 TRBV5-1 TGCGCCAGCAGCTTGGGACAGGGGTTAGTAAACACTGAAGCTTTCTTT CASSLGQGLVNTEAFF
. . TRBJ2-3 TRBV6-4 TGTGCCAGCAGTGAAGGACGGGGGGCTGGAGATACGCAGTATTTT CASSEGRGAGDTQYF
TRBD1 many TRBJ1-5 TRBV7-9 TGTGCCAGCAGCGCTGGCCTGGGACAGATCTTCAATCAGCCCCAGCATTTT CASSAGLGQIFNQPQHF
TRBD1 . TRBJ2-2 TRBV9 TGTGCCAGCAGCACCATACAGGGGGCAACCGGGGAGCTGTTTTTT CASSTIQGATGELFF
TRBD1 . TRBJ1-5 TRBV19 TGTGCCAGTAGTATGATAGGACAGGGGGCGCGGGGGAGCAATCAGCCCCAGCATTTT CASSMIGQGARGSNQPQHF
. . TRBJ2-7 TRBV5-6 TGTGCCAGCAGCTTGCTTGCCAGGTACGAGCAGTACTTC CASSLLARYEQYF
TRBD1 few TRBJ1-6 TRBV6-1 TGTGCCAGCCGTACTCAGGGGGCTTATTCACCCCTCCACTTT CASRTQGAYSPLHF
. . TRBJ2-3 TRBV6-1 TGTGCCAGCAGTCCTTGGACTGGAAGTACAGATACGCAGTATTTT CASSPWTGSTDTQYF
. many TRBJ2-5 TRBV4-1 TGCGCCAGCAGCCAGGAGCAGGAGGGGGAGACCCAGTACTTC CASSQEQEGETQYF
TRBD1 . TRBJ1-1 TRBV6-1 TGTGCCAGCAGTGTCCCCCTCCAGATAGGGGACAGAGGTTTTAACACTGAAGCTTTCTTT CASSVPLQIGDRGFNTEAFF
. few TRBJ2-5 TRBV5-6 TGTGCCAGCAGCTTGTACAACCAAGAGACCCAGTACTTC CASSLYNQETQYF
. once TRBJ1-6 TRBV7-2 TGTGCCAGCAGCTTTGGAGCGGGCGTCACCTATAATTCACCCCTCCACTTT CASSFGAGVTYNSPLHF
TRBD1 . TRBJ1-1 TRBV9 TGTGCCAGCAGCGCAGGGACAGGGAGGACTGAAGCTTTCTTT CASSAGTGRTEAFF
. . TRBJ1-5 TRBV2 TGTGCCAGCAGGAAAGGTGAGGAGTATCAGCCCCAGCATTTT CASRKGEEYQPQHF
. . TRBJ2-1 TRBV6-5 TGTGCCAGCGGGGGGTTCAATGAGCAGTTCTTC CASGGFNEQFF
TRBD1 . TRBJ2-2 TRBV5-4 TGTGCCAGCAGCCCAGGGCCGGGACAGGCGAACACCGGGGAGCTGTTTTTT CASSPGPGQANTGELFF
. few TRBJ2-7 TRBV19 TGTGCCAGTAGTACGGGACTCTACGAGCAGTACTTC CASSTGLYEQYF
TRBD1 . TRBJ1-4 TRBV15 TGTGCCACCAGCGTGGGACAGGGAGACGAAAAACTGTCTTTT CATSVGQGDEKLSF
. . TRBJ2-5 TRBV2 TGTGCCAGCAGTGAAGTTTCGCAAGAGACCCAGTACTTC CASSEVSQETQYF